This TCR beta chain was recovered during a study of early T cells in non-severe SARS-CoV-2 infection. For the study at large: Sequencing of bulk RNA from unsorted whole blood was done, without chain pairing. Study-level points and caveats: Lookups in VDJdb leaned toward anti-spike CD8 responses and missed private and CD4 specificities.

Each single cDNA molecule received a unique molecular identifier. Using its own MiXCR run on the 5' RACE reads, TCRdb lists one record per CDR3 protein. Here the sample spans over 55,000 distinct CDR3 sequences, more than 7.5% being singletons. This clonotype came up a few times. Antigen unknown. CDR1 is SGHTA, CDR2 FQGNSA, per germline. The V and J ends lost 5 bases and 7 bases respectively, with 20 bases between them. CDR3 length: 15 amino acids. The sequencing sample was made of whole blood. The chain uses TRBV7-2 and TRBJ1-1, with D possibly TRBD1 on 6 matching bases. The clonotype originates from an adult who was a healthcare worker with PCR-confirmed SARS-CoV-2 infection or an uninfected control (not recorded which). CDR3: CASSAAPTGMGEAFF. The CDR3 bases are TGTGCCAGCAGCGCGGCCCCCACAGGGATGGGTGAAGCTTTCTTT.